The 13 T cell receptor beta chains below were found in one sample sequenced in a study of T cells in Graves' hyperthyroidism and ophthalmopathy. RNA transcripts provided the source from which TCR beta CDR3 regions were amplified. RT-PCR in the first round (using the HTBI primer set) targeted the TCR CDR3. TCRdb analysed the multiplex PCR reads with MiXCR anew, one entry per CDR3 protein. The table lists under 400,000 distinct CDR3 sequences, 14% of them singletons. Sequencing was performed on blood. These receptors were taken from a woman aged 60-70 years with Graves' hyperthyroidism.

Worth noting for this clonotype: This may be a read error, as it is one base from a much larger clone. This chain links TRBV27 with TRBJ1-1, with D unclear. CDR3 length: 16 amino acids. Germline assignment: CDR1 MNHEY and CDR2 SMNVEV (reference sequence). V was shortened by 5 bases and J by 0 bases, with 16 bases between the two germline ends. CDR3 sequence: CASSPCAYTMNTEAFF. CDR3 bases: TGTGCCAGCAGTCCCTGTGCCTACACAATGAACACTGAAGCTTTCTTT.

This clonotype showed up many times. For the CDR3, the DNA is TGTGCCAGCAGTTATAGCCGGGACAACTACAATGAGCAGTTCTTC. Protein product: CASSYSRDNYNEQFF. The rearrangement links TRBV2 to TRBJ2-1; perhaps TRBD1 as D (6 bases). Germline V gives CDR1 SNHLY, CDR2 FYNNEI. V was cut by 5 bases and J by 3 bases, with 14 bases left in between. CDR3 length equals 15 residues.

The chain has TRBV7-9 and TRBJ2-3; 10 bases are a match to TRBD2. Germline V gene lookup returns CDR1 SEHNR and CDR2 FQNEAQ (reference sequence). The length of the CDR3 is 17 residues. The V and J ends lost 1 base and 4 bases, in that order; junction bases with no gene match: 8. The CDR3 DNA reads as TGTGCCAGCAGCTTAGTACATCCGACTAGCGGGTCAGATACGCAGTATTTT. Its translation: CASSLVHPTSGSDTQYF.

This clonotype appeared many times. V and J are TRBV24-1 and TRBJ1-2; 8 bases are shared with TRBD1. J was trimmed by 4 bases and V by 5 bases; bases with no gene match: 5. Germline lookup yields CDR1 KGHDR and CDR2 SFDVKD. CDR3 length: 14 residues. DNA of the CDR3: TGTGCCACCAGTGCTGAAGGACAGGGCTATGGCTACACCTTC. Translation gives CATSAEGQGYGYTF.

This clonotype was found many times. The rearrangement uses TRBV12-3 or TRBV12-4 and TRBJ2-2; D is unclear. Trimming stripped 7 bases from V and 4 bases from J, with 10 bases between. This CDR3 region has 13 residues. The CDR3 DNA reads TGTGCCAGCACTCAACTCCTCACCGGGGAGCTGTTTTTT. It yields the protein CASTQLLTGELFF.

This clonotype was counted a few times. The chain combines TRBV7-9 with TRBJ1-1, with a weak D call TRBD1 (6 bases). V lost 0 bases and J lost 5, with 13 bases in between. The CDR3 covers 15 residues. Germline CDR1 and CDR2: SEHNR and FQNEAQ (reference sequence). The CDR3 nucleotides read TGTGCCAGCAGCTTAGCTGGGGGCGCAAAAACTGAAGCTTTCTTT. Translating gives CASSLAGGAKTEAFF.

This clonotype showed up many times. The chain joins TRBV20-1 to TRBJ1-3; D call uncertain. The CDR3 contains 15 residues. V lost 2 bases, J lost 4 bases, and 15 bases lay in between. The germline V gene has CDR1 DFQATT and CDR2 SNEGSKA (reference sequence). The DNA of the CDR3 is TGCAGTGCTAGATACCGGGAGTGGAGCGGAAACACCATATATTTT. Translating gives CSARYREWSGNTIYF.

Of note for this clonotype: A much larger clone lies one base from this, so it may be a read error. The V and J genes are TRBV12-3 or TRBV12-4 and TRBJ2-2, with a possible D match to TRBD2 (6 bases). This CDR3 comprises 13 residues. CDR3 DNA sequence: TGTGCCAGCCAAACCCGGAACACCGGGGGGCTGTTTTTT. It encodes CASQTRNTGGLFF.

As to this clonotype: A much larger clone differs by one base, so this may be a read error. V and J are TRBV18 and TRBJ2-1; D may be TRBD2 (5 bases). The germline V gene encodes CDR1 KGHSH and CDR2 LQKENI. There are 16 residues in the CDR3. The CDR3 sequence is CVSSSRAGRSYNEQFF. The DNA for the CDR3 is TGTGTCAGCTCTTCAAGGGCGGGCCGCTCCTACAATGAGCAGTTCTTC.

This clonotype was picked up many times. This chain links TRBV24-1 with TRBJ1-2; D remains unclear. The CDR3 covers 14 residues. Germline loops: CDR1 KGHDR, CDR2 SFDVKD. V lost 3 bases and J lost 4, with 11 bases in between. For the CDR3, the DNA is TGTGCCACCAGTGATGAGCCGAAGACCTATGGCTACACCTTC. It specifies CATSDEPKTYGYTF.

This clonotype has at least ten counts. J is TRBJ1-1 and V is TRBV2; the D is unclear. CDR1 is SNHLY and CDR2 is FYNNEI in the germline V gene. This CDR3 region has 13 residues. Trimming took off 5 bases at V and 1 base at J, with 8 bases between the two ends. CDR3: CASSNGWNTEAFF. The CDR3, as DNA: TGTGCCAGCAGTAACGGGTGGAACACTGAAGCTTTCTTT.

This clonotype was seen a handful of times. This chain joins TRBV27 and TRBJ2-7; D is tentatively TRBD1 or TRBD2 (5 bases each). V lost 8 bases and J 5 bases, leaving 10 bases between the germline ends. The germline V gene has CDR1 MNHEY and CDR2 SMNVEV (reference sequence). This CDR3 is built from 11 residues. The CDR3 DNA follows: TGTGCCAGCGGTGAGGGGCACGAGCAGTACTTC. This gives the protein CASGEGHEQYF.

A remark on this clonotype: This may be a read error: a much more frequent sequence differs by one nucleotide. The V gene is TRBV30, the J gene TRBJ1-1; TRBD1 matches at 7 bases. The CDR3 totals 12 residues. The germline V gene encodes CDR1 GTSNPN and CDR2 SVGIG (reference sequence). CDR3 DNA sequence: TGTGCCTTGGACAGGCGGAGGACTGAAGCTCTCTTT. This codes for CALDRRRTEALF. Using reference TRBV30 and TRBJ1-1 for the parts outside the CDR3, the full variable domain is SQTIHQWPATLVQPVGSPLSLECTVEGTSNPNLYWYRQAAGRGLQLLFYSVGIGQISSEVPQNLSASRPQDRQFILSSKKLLLSDSGFYLCALDRRRTEALFGQGTRLTVV.